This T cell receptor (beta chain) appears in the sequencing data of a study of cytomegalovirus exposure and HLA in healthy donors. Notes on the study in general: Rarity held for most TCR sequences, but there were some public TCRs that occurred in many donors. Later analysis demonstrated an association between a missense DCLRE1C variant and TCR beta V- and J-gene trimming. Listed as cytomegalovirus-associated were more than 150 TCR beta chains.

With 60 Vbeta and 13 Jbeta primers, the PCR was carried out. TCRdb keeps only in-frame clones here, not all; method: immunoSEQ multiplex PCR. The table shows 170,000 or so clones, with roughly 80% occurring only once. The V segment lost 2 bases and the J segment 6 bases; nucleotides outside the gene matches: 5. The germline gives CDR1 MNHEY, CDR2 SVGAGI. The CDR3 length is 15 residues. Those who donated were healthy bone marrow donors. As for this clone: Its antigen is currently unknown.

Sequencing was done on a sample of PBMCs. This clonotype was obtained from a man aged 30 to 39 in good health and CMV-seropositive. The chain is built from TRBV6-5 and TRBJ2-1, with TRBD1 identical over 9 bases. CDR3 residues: CASSYGGQGINEQFF. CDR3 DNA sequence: TGTGCCAGCAGTTACGGAGGACAGGGGATCAATGAGCAGTTCTTC.